Listed here are 25 T cell receptor beta chains from one sample, sequenced in a study of cytomegalovirus exposure and HLA in healthy donors. The PCR ran on 60 Vbeta and 13 Jbeta primers. Assay used: immunoSEQ multiplex PCR; TCRdb lists only in-frame clones, some missing. Among around 190,000 clones listed, about 86% were seen once. Specimen: PBMCs. Source of these receptors: a man between 40 and 49 years old in good health and CMV-seropositive.

This clone was seen only once. The chain links TRBV6-6 to TRBJ1-1; D gene ambiguous. CDR1 is MNHNY and CDR2 is SVGAGI in the germline V gene (reference sequence). V lost 2 bases, J lost 5 bases, and 15 bases lay in between. The CDR3 is made up of 15 amino acids. This CDR3 is CASSYGRGSSTEAFF. CDR3 sequence (DNA): TGTGCCAGCAGTTACGGGCGGGGTTCTAGTACTGAAGCTTTCTTT.

The chain has TRBV5-4 and TRBJ2-6; D perhaps matches TRBD1 (5 bases). V dropped 0 bases and J dropped 2 bases, with 6 bases sitting between them. CDR1 and CDR2 (germline): SGHNT, YYREEE (reference sequence). The CDR3 totals 15 residues. The CDR3 nucleotides read TGTGCCAGCAGCTTGGAGGGGACTGGGGCCAACGTCCTGACTTTC. It translates to CASSLEGTGANVLTF.

The V and J genes are TRBV7-8 and TRBJ1-5, with a weak D call TRBD1 (6 bases). This CDR3 comprises 18 residues. Per the germline V gene, CDR1 is SGHVS and CDR2 is FQNEAQ. V dropped 2 bases and J dropped 0 bases, with 17 bases sitting between them. The CDR3 DNA is TGTGCCAGCAGCTTAATGGCAGGGGAGGGGTATAGCAATCAGCCCCAGCATTTT. Its protein is CASSLMAGEGYSNQPQHF. The complete variable domain, with remaining parts taken from reference TRBV7-8 and TRBJ1-5, reads GAGVSQSPRYKVAKRGQDVALRCDPISGHVSLFWYQQALGQGPEFLTYFQNEAQLDKSGLPSDRFFAERPEGSVSTLKIQRTQQEDSAVYLCASSLMAGEGYSNQPQHFGDGTRLSIL.

This chain connects TRBV11-2 to TRBJ2-2, with D hard to call. V was pared by 7 bases and J by 2 bases, with 5 bases between. This CDR3 has 12 residues. CDR1 and CDR2 (germline): SGHAT, FQNNGV. The DNA of the CDR3 is TGTGCCAGCACCCCAAACACCGGGGAGCTGTTTTTT. It is translated as CASTPNTGELFF.

The rearrangement uses TRBV10-3 and TRBJ2-1; TRBD2 might be the D (5 bases). The CDR3 covers 14 residues. In germline, CDR1 is ENHRY, CDR2 SYGVKD. V shed 3 bases and J shed 3 bases, with 9 bases lying between them. The CDR3 loop is CAISDSGYYNEQFF. Written as DNA, the CDR3 is TGTGCCATCAGTGACAGCGGATACTACAATGAGCAGTTCTTC.

The chain links TRBV7-2 to TRBJ1-4; 9 nucleotides match TRBD1. Germline V gives CDR1 SGHTA, CDR2 FQGNSA. The V and J ends lost 6 bases and 7 bases, in that order; junction bases with no gene match: 9. CDR3 size: 15 residues. Here the CDR3 DNA reads TGTGCCAGCAGGATCTCCGGGACAGGGAGTGAAAAACTGTTTTTT. This translates into CASRISGTGSEKLFF.

This clone was detected only once. The chain combines TRBV11-3 with TRBJ2-2; 10 bases fit TRBD1. The CDR3 contains 16 residues. V gave up 1 base and J gave up 6 bases; unmatched junction bases: 5. The germline V gene encodes CDR1 SGHNT and CDR2 YENEEA. The CDR3 nucleotides read TGTGCCAGCAGCTTAGGAGGGGACAGGGGTGCCGGGGAGCTGTTTTTT. It yields the protein CASSLGGDRGAGELFF.

The gene calls are TRBV29-1 and TRBJ2-1; D possibly corresponds to TRBD2 (6 bases). The CDR3 is 14 amino acids. V lost 6 bases and J lost 1, with 13 bases in between. Germline V gene data show CDR1 as SQVTM and CDR2 as ANQGSEA. Here the CDR3 reads CSVGRLGSYNEQFF. The CDR3 coding sequence is TGCAGCGTCGGTAGACTAGGGTCCTACAATGAGCAGTTCTTC.

This rearrangement joins TRBV19 to TRBJ1-5, with 9 bases that match TRBD1. Germline values: CDR1 LNHDA, CDR2 SQIVND (reference sequence). This CDR3 comprises 16 residues. After removal of 3 bases from V and 5 bases from J, the junction contained 8 bases not matched to a gene. Here the CDR3 reads CASSIVLWTGDQPQHF. The DNA for the CDR3 is TGTGCCAGTAGTATCGTCCTTTGGACAGGGGATCAGCCCCAGCATTTT.

The chain links TRBV5-4 to TRBJ1-2; no definite D call. Trimming left V 4 bases short and J 7 bases short, with 14 bases between. Per germline, CDR1 SGHNT and CDR2 YYREEE (reference sequence). CDR3 length: 13 residues. CDR3 nucleotide sequence: TGTGCCAGCAGCCCACTTGGGGAGCGTGGCTACACCTTC. It specifies CASSPLGERGYTF.

This clone was detected only once. J is TRBJ2-1 and V is TRBV18; TRBD1 aligns across 8 bases. The V and J ends lost 4 bases and 4 bases, in that order; junction bases with no gene match: 6. The germline V gene encodes CDR1 KGHSH and CDR2 LQKENI. The CDR3 contains 15 residues. In DNA, the CDR3 is TGTGCCAGCTCACGGCAGGGGGCAGATTACAATGAGCAGTTCTTC. Its translation is CASSRQGADYNEQFF.

This clone has more than one count but fewer than ten. The chain uses TRBV18 and TRBJ1-3; 8 positions agree with TRBD1. Per the germline V gene, CDR1 is KGHSH and CDR2 is LQKENI. V trimming: 2 bases; J trimming: 4 bases; junction bases outside the gene matches: 10. The CDR3 loop spans 17 amino acids. The CDR3 loop reads CASSPTAPRGPGNTIYF. The CDR3 DNA is TGTGCCAGCTCACCAACCGCTCCCAGGGGGCCAGGAAACACCATATATTTT.

The V and J genes are TRBV5-1 and TRBJ2-2, with 8 bases aligning to TRBD1. The germline V gene encodes CDR1 SGHRS and CDR2 YFSETQ. The CDR3 consists of 15 residues. Trimming took 0 bases from V and 7 from J; bases not matched to a gene: 5. CDR3 in amino acids: CASSLVPDRDGELFF. CDR3 nucleotide sequence: TGCGCCAGCAGCTTGGTACCGGACAGGGACGGGGAGCTGTTTTTT.

This clone was detected once. The chain recombines TRBV27 with TRBJ1-5; 7 bases are a match to TRBD1. Losses at the gene ends were 2 bases for V and 6 bases for J; bases not matched to a gene: 10. Germline CDR1 reads MNHEY; CDR2 reads SMNVEV (reference sequence). This CDR3 comprises 16 residues. The DNA for the CDR3 is TGTGCCAGCAGTTTAAGTTTTAGGGGGCTTGGTCAGCCCCAGCATTTT. Encoded protein: CASSLSFRGLGQPQHF.

The chain carries TRBV7-2 and TRBJ1-2; D uncertain. This CDR3 region has 15 residues. V was cut by 7 bases and J by 3 bases, with 18 bases left in between. Germline CDR1 reads SGHTA; CDR2 reads FQGNSA. This CDR3 is CASNYRLRGDYGYTF. In nucleotides, the CDR3 is TGTGCCAGCAACTACCGACTCCGAGGCGACTATGGCTACACCTTC.

This clone was picked up a small number of times. The J gene is TRBJ1-1, the V gene TRBV7-8; tentative D call: TRBD1 (6 bases). This CDR3 is 16 amino acids long. Looked up from germline, CDR1 is SGHVS and CDR2 is FQNEAQ. V lost 5 bases to trimming and J lost 1 base, with 17 bases between them. For the CDR3, the DNA is TGTGCCAGCAGCCCTAGGCGACCACAGGGGAACACTGAAGCTTTCTTT. This sequence encodes CASSPRRPQGNTEAFF.

The chain links TRBV9 to TRBJ2-1, with 8 bases identical to TRBD1. J gave up 6 bases and V 4 bases, and 12 bases lay outside the gene matches. Germline lookup yields CDR1 SGDLS and CDR2 YYNGEE. The CDR3 is made up of 16 amino acids. CDR3 loop: CASSPRGQGATNEQFF. The CDR3 coding sequence is TGTGCCAGCAGCCCCCGAGGGCAGGGGGCGACCAATGAGCAGTTCTTC.

The genes are TRBV5-1 and TRBJ1-2, with a tentative D call TRBD1 (6 bases). CDR3 length equals 13 residues. Germline CDR1 SGHRS, CDR2 YFSETQ. With 0 bases removed from V and 7 bases from J, the gap between germline ends came to 10 bases. DNA of the CDR3: TGCGCCAGCAGCTTGGACAGGGAGGGTGGCTACACCTTC. This translates into CASSLDREGGYTF. Drawing the rest from reference TRBV5-1 and TRBJ1-2, the complete variable domain is KAGVTQTPRYLIKTRGQQVTLSCSPISGHRSVSWYQQTPGQGLQFLFEYFSETQRNKGNFPGRFSGRQFSNSRSEMNVSTLELGDSALYLCASSLDREGGYTFGSGTRLTVV.

This clone was counted only a few times. The chain has TRBV5-1 and TRBJ2-7; 12 nucleotides agree with TRBD2. J was trimmed by 2 bases and V by 0 bases; bases with no gene match: 9. The CDR3 totals 18 residues. Germline CDR1 SGHRS, CDR2 YFSETQ. The DNA for the CDR3 is TGCGCCAGCAGCTTGGCCCTGAGGACTAGCGGGAAGACCTACGAGCAGTACTTC. It codes for CASSLALRTSGKTYEQYF. Based on the CDR3 plus reference TRBV5-1 and TRBJ2-7, the full variable domain is KAGVTQTPRYLIKTRGQQVTLSCSPISGHRSVSWYQQTPGQGLQFLFEYFSETQRNKGNFPGRFSGRQFSNSRSEMNVSTLELGDSALYLCASSLALRTSGKTYEQYFGPGTRLTVT.

V is TRBV19 and J is TRBJ2-3, with 8 bases identical to TRBD2. Germline-derived CDR1 and CDR2 are LNHDA and SQIVND (reference sequence). CDR3 size: 15 residues. V gave up 9 bases and J gave up 6 bases; unmatched junction bases: 14. The CDR3, as DNA: TGTGCCAGGCGCACTAGCGGACCTCGCCATGATACGCAGTATTTT. It codes for CARRTSGPRHDTQYF. The whole variable domain, filled in from reference TRBV19 and TRBJ2-3, reads DGGITQSPKYLFRKEGQNVTLSCEQNLNHDAMYWYRQDPGQGLRLIYYSQIVNDFQKGDIAEGYSVSREKKESFPLTVTSAQKNPTAFYLCARRTSGPRHDTQYFGPGTRLTVL.

V gene TRBV11-2 combines with J gene TRBJ2-7; possibly TRBD2 for D (6 bases). Trimming pared 8 bases from V and 0 bases from J, leaving 14 bases between. The V gene's germline CDR1 is SGHAT and CDR2 FQNNGV. The CDR3 extends over 14 amino acids. CDR3 sequence (DNA): TGTGCCAGCCTCCGGGACTCCGACTCCTACGAGCAGTACTTC. Translated: CASLRDSDSYEQYF.

This chain connects TRBV5-4 to TRBJ2-3; D is uncertain. This CDR3 comprises 13 residues. Germline V gene data show CDR1 as SGHNT and CDR2 as YYREEE (reference sequence). V lost 0 bases, J lost 4 bases, and 6 bases lay in between. The CDR3 DNA reads as TGTGCCAGCAGCTTGGAACGGGCAGATACGCAGTATTTT. Translating gives CASSLERADTQYF.

V usage is TRBV4-2 and J usage is TRBJ1-1; D is unclear. Trimming removed 0 bases from V and 13 bases from J, with 21 bases in between. CDR1 is LGHNA and CDR2 is YNFKEQ in the germline V gene. The CDR3 totals 15 residues. CDR3 amino acids: CASSQELSTIRSSFF. The CDR3 nucleotides are TGTGCCAGCAGCCAAGAATTATCGACGATTCGATCTAGTTTCTTT.

The chain links TRBV2 to TRBJ1-2, with D perhaps matching TRBD1 (5 bases). In germline, CDR1 is SNHLY, CDR2 FYNNEI. Trimming took off 4 bases at V and 8 bases at J, with 14 bases between the two ends. CDR3 size: 13 residues. Here the CDR3 DNA reads TGTGCCAGCAGTGGCCAGGGTGGAAGCGGCTACACCTTC. Translated: CASSGQGGSGYTF.

This clone was recorded only once. CDR3 DNA: TGCGCCAGCAGCACGTTCGGTCCGGGACAGGGGGCAAAAGAGCAGTTCTTC. This codes for CASSTFGPGQGAKEQFF. The chain couples TRBV5-1 to TRBJ2-1; TRBD1 agrees at 12 bases. Germline V gene lookup returns CDR1 SGHRS and CDR2 YFSETQ. The CDR3 runs to 17 residues. J was trimmed by 10 bases and V by 4 bases; bases with no gene match: 15.